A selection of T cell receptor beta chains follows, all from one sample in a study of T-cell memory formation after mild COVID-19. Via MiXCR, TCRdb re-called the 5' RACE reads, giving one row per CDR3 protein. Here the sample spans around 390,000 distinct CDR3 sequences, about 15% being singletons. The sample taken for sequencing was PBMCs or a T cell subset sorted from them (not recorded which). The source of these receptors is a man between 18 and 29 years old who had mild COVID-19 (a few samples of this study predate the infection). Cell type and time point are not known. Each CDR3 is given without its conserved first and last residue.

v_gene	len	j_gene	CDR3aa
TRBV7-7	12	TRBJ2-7	ASSSQAGAGEQY
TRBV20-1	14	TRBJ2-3	SARPAGLLSTDTQY
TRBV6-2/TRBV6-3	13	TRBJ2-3	ASSSGTSGADTQY
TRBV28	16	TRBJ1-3	ASSPTGQGRGLRNTIY
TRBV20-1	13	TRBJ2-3	SARPRVWSTDTQY
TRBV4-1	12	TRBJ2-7	ASSPSGANYEQY
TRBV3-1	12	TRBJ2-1	ASSRRGAPNEQF
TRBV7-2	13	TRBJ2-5	ASRMKAGGRETQY
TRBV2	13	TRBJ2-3	ASSEGGTRADTQY
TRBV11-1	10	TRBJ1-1	ASSRDKAEAF
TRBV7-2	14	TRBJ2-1	ASSLWGTSGGNEQF
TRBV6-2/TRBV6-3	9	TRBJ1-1	ASHDRSQAF
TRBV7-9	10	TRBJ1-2	ASATGRYGYT
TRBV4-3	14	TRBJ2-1	ASSQEGTRIGNEQF
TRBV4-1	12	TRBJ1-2	ASSPGRGAVGYT
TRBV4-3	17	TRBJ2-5	ASSQEGPSSGGAEETQY
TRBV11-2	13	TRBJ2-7	ASSFGGRASYEQY
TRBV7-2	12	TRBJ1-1	ASSFARGRAEAF
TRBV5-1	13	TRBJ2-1	ASSTGQASYNEQF
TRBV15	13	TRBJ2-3	ATSRQSGGTDTQY
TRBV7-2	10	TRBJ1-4	ASRVDREKLF
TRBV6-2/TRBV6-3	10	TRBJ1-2	ASSYSGYGYT
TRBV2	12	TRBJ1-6	ASRGQGGRTPLH
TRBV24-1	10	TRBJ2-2	ATSTGAGELF
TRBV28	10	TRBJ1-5	ASGGVEQPQH
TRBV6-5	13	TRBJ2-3	ASSRRSSGGDTQY
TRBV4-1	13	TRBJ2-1	ASSQGQSSYNEQF
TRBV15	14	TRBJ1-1	ATSRDLGARHTEAF
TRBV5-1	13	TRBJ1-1	ASRYQGARGTEAF
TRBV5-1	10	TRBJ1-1	ASSNLLTDAF
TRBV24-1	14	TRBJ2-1	ATSDFGQGGRNEQF
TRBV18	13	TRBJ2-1	ASAGAGAGDNEQF
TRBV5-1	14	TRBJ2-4	ASSLRTGGDKNIQY
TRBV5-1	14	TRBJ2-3	ASSLGHGRSTDTQY
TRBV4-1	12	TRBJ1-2	ASRLGQGSVGYT
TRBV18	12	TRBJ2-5	ASAALAGMETQY
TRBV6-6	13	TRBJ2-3	ASSSGQRSTDTQY
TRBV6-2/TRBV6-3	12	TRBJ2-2	ASSGTEHTGELF
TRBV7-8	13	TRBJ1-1	ASSPTRVQGSEAF
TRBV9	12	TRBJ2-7	ASSGGQNSYEQY
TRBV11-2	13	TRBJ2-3	ASSSLLVQADTQY
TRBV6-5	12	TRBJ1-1	ASSLRGGHTEAF
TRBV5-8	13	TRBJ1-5	ASSLVRGAHQPQH
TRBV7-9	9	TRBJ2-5	ASSYEETQY
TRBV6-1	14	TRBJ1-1	ASSEGQGPMNTEAF
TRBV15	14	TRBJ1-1	ATSPPGAGRNTEAF
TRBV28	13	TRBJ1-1	ASSHQGTAGVRAF
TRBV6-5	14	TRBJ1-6	ASSYSGSPYNSPLH